Listed here are 8 T cell receptor beta chains from one sample, sequenced in a study of T cell responses to AZD1222 COVID-19 vaccine. Sequencing used immunoSEQ multiplex PCR; TCRdb keeps in-frame clones, though not all of them. The data show tens of thousands of clones, with just over 85% seen just once and about 9.4% held by the top ten. The material was peripheral blood, obtained on day 0 of AZD1222 vaccination. The source of these receptors is an adult in good health.

The chain carries TRBV7-9 and TRBJ2-5; TRBD1 matches at 9 bases. Germline V CDR1 and CDR2: SEHNR, FQNEAQ (reference sequence). CDR3 size: 15 residues. V lost 8 bases and J lost 2; bases outside the gene matches: 9. Here the CDR3 reads CASLPTGQGQETQYF. The CDR3 DNA is TGTGCCAGCCTCCCCACGGGACAGGGTCAAGAGACCCAGTACTTC.

V is TRBV30 and J is TRBJ1-1, with D unresolved. The CDR3 is made up of 13 amino acids. Germline values: CDR1 GTSNPN, CDR2 SVGIG (reference sequence). Trimming stripped 3 bases from V and 7 bases from J, with 15 bases between. This CDR3 reads CAWRAKRESEAFF. The CDR3 DNA sequence: TGTGCCTGGAGAGCGAAGAGGGAGAGTGAAGCTTTCTTT.

The chain recombines TRBV19 with TRBJ1-5; D perhaps matches TRBD1 (6 bases). The V gene's germline CDR1 is LNHDA and CDR2 SQIVND (reference sequence). V was shortened by 0 bases and J by 1 base, with 13 bases between the two germline ends. The CDR3 has 17 amino acids. The CDR3 reads CASSIDWGRGSNQPQHF. The CDR3 region has the DNA TGTGCCAGTAGTATAGATTGGGGGCGAGGGAGCAATCAGCCCCAGCATTTT. The variable domain in full, with the rest retrieved from reference TRBV19 and TRBJ1-5, is DGGITQSPKYLFRKEGQNVTLSCEQNLNHDAMYWYRQDPGQGLRLIYYSQIVNDFQKGDIAEGYSVSREKKESFPLTVTSAQKNPTAFYLCASSIDWGRGSNQPQHFGDGTRLSIL.

A few counts support this clone. The genes are TRBV4-1 and TRBJ1-1; D is unclear. CDR3 length: 13 amino acids. Trimming removed 5 bases from V and 1 base from J, with 8 bases in between. The germline V gene has CDR1 MGHRA and CDR2 YSYEKL. The CDR3 protein is CASSYTANTEAFF. The CDR3 DNA follows: TGCGCCAGCAGCTACACAGCGAACACTGAAGCTTTCTTT.

This clone was counted between two and nine times. This chain joins TRBV27 and TRBJ1-6; D call uncertain. Trimming removed 3 bases at V and 9 bases at J, with 12 bases between. The CDR3 spans 14 residues. The germline CDR1 and CDR2 sequences are MNHEY and SMNVEV (reference sequence). The CDR3, as DNA: TGTGCCAGCAGTTTGGGCAGCTTCTCTTCACCCCTCCACTTT. It encodes CASSLGSFSSPLHF.

This rearrangement joins TRBV15 to TRBJ2-5; possibly TRBD1 for D (7 bases). Trimming stripped 0 bases from V and 5 bases from J, with 16 bases between. In germline, CDR1 is LNHNV, CDR2 YYDKDF (reference sequence). The CDR3 has 16 residues. The chain's CDR3 is CATSREIGPGGETQYF. The CDR3 region has the DNA TGTGCCACCAGCAGAGAGATCGGACCAGGGGGGGAGACCCAGTACTTC.

This sequence joins TRBV18 and TRBJ1-1; a possible D gene is TRBD1 (5 bases). V was pared by 2 bases and J by 6 bases, with 19 bases between. This CDR3 has 16 amino acids. Germline V gene sequence: CDR1 KGHSH, CDR2 LQKENI. The CDR3, as DNA: TGTGCCAGCTCACCAGCGCCCGCCCAAATGGGGGCTGAAGCTTTCTTT. Protein product: CASSPAPAQMGAEAFF.

The chain carries TRBV6-5 and TRBJ1-2, with 11 positions matching TRBD1. Germline-derived CDR1 and CDR2 are MNHEY and SVGAGI. This CDR3 is built from 16 residues. The J segment lost 5 bases and the V segment lost 0 bases, leaving 5 bases of the junction unmatched. CDR3 coding DNA: TGTGCCAGCAGTTACTCGGGGACAGGGGGTGGTTATGGCTACACCTTC. It is translated as CASSYSGTGGGYGYTF.